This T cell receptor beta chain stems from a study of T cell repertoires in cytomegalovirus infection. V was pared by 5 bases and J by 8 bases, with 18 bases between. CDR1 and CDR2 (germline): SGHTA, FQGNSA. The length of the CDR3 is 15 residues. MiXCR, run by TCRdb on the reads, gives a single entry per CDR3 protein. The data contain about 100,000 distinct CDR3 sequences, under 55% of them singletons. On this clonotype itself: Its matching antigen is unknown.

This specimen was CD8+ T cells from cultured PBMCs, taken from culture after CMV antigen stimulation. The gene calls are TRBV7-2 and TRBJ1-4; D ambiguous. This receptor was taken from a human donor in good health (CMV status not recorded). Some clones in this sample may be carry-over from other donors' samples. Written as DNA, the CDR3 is TGTGCCAGCAGCCCGAACACCAGCCGGCGGGAAAAACTGTTTTTT. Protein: CASSPNTSRREKLFF.